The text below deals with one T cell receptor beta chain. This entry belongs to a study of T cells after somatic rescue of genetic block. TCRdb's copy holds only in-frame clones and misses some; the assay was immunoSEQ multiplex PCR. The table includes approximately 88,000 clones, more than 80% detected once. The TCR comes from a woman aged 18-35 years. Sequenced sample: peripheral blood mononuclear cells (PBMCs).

The CDR3 loop is CASRPTEYSGNTIYF. The CDR3 DNA follows: TGTGCCAGCAGACCCACCGAGTACTCTGGAAACACCATATATTTT. The V and J genes are TRBV6-5 and TRBJ1-3; no clear D. The germline V gene has CDR1 MNHEY and CDR2 SVGAGI. Trimming cost V 6 bases and J 0 bases, with 12 bases left between them. The CDR3 runs 15 residues.